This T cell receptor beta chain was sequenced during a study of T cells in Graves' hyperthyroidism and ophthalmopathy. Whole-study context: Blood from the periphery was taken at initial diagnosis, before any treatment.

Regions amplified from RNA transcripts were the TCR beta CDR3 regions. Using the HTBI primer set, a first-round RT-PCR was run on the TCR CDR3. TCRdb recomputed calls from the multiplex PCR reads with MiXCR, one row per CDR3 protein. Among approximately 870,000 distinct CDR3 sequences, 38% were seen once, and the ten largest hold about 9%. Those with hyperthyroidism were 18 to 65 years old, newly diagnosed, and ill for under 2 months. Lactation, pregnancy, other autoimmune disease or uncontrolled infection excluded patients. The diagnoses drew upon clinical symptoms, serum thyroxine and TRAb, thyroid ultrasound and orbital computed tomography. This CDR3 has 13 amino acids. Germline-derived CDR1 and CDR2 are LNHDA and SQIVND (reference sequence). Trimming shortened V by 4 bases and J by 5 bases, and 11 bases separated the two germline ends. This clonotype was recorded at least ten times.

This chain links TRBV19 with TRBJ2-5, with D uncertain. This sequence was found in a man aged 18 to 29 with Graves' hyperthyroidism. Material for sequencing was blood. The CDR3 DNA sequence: TGTGCCAGTAGTACCCGGAAAGGGGAGACCCAGTACTTC. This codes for CASSTRKGETQYF.